This T cell receptor beta chain derives from a study of T cells in localized non-small cell lung cancer. Clones were sequenced by immunoSEQ multiplex PCR, and TCRdb holds only the in-frame ones, with some missing. The sample has about 59,000 clones; roughly 90% are singletons. This clone appeared once. Germline loops: CDR1 GTSNPN, CDR2 SVGIG (reference sequence). The CDR3 loop spans 14 amino acids. Trimming removed 3 bases from V and 1 base from J; junction bases left unmatched: 4. V gene TRBV30 combines with J gene TRBJ1-1; 8 positions agree with TRBD1. This TCR came from a man between 35 and 75 years old with stage I squamous cell lung carcinoma. The source was peripheral blood, collected before any cancer treatment. CDR3 amino acids: CAWRTGTGNTEAFF. In DNA form, the CDR3 reads TGTGCCTGGAGGACTGGGACAGGGAACACTGAAGCTTTCTTT.